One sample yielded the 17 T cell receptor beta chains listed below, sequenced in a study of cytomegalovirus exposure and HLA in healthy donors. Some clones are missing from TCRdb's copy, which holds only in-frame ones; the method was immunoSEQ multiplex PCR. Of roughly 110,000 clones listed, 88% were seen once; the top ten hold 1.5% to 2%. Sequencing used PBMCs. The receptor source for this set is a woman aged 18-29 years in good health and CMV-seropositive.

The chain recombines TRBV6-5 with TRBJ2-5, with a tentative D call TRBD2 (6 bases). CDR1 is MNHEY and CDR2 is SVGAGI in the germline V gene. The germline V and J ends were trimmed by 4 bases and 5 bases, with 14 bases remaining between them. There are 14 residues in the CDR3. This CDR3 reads CASSSQGRWETQYF. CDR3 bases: TGTGCCAGCAGTTCCCAAGGGAGGTGGGAGACCCAGTACTTC.

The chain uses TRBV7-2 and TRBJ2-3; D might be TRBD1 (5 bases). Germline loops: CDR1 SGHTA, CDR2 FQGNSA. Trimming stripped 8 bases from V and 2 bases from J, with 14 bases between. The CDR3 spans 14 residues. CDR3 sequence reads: CASLHGALTDTQYF. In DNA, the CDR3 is TGTGCCAGCCTACATGGGGCCCTCACAGATACGCAGTATTTT. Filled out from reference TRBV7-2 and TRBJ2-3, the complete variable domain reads GAGVSQSPSNKVTEKGKDVELRCDPISGHTALYWYRQSLGQGLEFLIYFQGNSAPDKSGLPSDRFSAERTGGSVSTLTIQRTQQEDSAVYLCASLHGALTDTQYFGPGTRLTVL.

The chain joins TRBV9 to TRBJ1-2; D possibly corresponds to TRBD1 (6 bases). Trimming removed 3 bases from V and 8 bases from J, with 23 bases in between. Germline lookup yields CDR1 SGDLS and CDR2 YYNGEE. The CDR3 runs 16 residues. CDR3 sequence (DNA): TGTGCCAGCAGCGCCGTAGGGCTGGGGGCGAGGCTGGGCTACACCTTC. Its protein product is CASSAVGLGARLGYTF.

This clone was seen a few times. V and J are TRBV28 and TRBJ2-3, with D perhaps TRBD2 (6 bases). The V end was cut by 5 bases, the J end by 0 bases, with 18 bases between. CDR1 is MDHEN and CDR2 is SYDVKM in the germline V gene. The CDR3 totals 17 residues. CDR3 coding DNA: TGTGCCAGCAGTACACCCGTCGGACTAACCAGCACAGATACGCAGTATTTT. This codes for CASSTPVGLTSTDTQYF.

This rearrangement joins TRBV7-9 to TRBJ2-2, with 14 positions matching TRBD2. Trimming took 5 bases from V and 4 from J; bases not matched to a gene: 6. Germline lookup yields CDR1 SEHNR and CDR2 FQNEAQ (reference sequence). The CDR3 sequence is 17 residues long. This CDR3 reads CASSNRLAGGLTGELFF. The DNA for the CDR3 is TGTGCCAGCAGCAACCGACTAGCGGGGGGGCTCACCGGGGAGCTGTTTTTT.

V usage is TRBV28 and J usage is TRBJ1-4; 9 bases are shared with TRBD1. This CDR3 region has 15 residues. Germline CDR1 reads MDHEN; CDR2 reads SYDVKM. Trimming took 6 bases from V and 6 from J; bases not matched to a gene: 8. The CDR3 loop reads CASSSPGQGDEKLFF. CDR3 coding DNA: TGTGCCAGCAGCTCTCCGGGACAGGGAGATGAAAAACTGTTTTTT.

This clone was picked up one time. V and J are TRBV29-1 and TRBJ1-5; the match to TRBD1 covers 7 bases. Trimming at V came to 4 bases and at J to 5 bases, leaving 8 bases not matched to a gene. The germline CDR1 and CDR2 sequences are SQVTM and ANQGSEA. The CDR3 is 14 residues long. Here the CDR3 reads CSVGTGTGDQPQHF. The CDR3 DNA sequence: TGCAGCGTTGGAACGGGCACAGGGGATCAGCCCCAGCATTTT.

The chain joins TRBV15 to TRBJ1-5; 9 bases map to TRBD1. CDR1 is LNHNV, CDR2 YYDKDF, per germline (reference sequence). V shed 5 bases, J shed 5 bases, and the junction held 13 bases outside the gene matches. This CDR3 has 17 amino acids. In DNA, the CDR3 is TGTGCCACCAGCGGGAGAAGGACAGGGGTGAACCATCAGCCCCAGCATTTT. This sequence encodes CATSGRRTGVNHQPQHF.

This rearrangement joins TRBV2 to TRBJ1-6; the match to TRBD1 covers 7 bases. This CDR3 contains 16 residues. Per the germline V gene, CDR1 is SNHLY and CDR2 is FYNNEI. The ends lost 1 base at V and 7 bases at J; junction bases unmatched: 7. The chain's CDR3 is CASSEEGAYINSPLHF. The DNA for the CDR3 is TGTGCCAGCAGTGAAGAGGGGGCCTATATCAATTCACCCCTCCACTTT.

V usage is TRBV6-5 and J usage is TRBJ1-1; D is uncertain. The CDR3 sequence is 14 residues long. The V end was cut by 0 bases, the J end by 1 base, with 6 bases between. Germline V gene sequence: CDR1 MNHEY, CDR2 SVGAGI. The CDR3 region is CASSYSRQNTEAFF. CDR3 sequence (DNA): TGTGCCAGCAGTTACTCGAGACAGAACACTGAAGCTTTCTTT.

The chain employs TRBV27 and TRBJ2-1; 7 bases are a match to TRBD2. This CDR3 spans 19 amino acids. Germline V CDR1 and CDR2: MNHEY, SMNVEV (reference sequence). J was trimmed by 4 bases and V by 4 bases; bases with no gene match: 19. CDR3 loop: CASSSFGPRDYSIYNEQFF. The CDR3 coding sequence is TGTGCCAGCAGTTCCTTTGGCCCCCGGGACTATTCTATTTACAATGAGCAGTTCTTC.

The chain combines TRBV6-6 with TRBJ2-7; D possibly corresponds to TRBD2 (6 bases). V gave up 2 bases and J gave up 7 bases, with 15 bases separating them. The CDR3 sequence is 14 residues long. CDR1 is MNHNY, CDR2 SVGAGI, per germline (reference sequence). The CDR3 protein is CASSYRRAAGEQYF. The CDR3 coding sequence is TGTGCCAGCAGTTACAGGAGGGCAGCGGGTGAGCAGTACTTC.

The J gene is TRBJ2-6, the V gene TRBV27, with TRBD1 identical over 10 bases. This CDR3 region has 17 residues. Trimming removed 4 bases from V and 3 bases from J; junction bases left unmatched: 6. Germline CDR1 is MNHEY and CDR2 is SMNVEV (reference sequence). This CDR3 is CASSSRQGAGGANVLTF. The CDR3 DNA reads TGTGCCAGCAGTTCGAGACAGGGGGCGGGTGGGGCCAACGTCCTGACTTTC. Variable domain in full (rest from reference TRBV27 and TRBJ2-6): EAQVTQNPRYLITVTGKKLTVTCSQNMNHEYMSWYRQDPGLGLRQIYYSMNVEVTDKGDVPEGYKVSRKEKRNFPLILESPSPNQTSLYFCASSSRQGAGGANVLTFGAGSRLTVL.

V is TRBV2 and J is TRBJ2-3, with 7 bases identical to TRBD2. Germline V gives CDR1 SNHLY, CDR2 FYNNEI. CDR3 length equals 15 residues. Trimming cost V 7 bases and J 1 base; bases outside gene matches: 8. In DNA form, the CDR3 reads TGTGCCAGCATAAAGGGTCTAGCGGGCACAGATACGCAGTATTTT. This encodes CASIKGLAGTDTQYF.

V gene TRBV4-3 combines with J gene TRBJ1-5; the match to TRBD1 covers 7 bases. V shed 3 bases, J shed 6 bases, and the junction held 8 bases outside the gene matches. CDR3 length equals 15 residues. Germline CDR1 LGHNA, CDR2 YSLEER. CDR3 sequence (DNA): TGCGCCAGCAGCCAGGAGGACAGGTCGGGTCAGCCCCAGCATTTT. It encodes CASSQEDRSGQPQHF.

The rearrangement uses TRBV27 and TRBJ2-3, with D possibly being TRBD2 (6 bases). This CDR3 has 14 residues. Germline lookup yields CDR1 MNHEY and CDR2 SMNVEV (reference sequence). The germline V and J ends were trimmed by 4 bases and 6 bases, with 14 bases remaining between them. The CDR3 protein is CASSSLRGSDTQYF. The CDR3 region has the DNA TGTGCCAGCAGTTCCCTCCGGGGGAGTGATACGCAGTATTTT.

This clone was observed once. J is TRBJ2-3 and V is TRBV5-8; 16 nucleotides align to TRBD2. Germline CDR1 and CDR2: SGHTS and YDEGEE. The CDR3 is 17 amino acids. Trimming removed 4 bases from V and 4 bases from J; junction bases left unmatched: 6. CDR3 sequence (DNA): TGTGCCAGCAGCCCGGCGGGACTAGCGGGGGGGCCAGATACGCAGTATTTT. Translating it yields CASSPAGLAGGPDTQYF.